What follows describes a single TCR beta chain. Its antigen remains unidentified. This entry is derived from a study of T cells in narcolepsy. V shed 4 bases and J shed 3 bases, with 6 bases lying between them. Germline V gene lookup returns CDR1 MRHNA and CDR2 SNTAGT. The CDR3 is 13 amino acids. Method: immunoSEQ multiplex PCR; TCRdb's copy keeps in-frame clones and lacks some. In the table there are tens of thousands of clones, about nine tenths of which are singletons. Study-wide points: Blood of same and different patients, but not healthy controls, reportedly held recurring autoreactive clonotypes. HCRT-specific and TRIB2-specific autoreactive clonotypes appeared among same-patient CSF and blood CD4+ clonotypes.

Sequencing was done on a sample of CD45RA- memory CD4+ T cells from PBMCs. The chain recombines TRBV6-4 with TRBJ2-2; a possible D gene is TRBD2 (6 bases). The source of this sequence is a human donor with narcolepsy. The CDR3 DNA sequence: TGTGCCAGCAGTGCGGGGGACACCGGGGAGCTGTTTTTT. Translation gives CASSAGDTGELFF.